This T cell receptor beta chain is from a study of blood T cell repertoires in COVID-19. Study as a whole: Some COVID-19 samples were acute and others convalescent; all came from the United States, Italy and Spain.

Measured with immunoSEQ multiplex PCR; TCRdb has only the in-frame clones, and not every one. The sample lists about 430,000 clones, roughly 88% occurring once. The J segment lost 5 bases and the V segment lost 2 bases, leaving 6 bases of the junction unmatched. CDR1 is MNHEY, CDR2 SMNVEV, per germline (reference sequence). The CDR3 totals 15 residues. This clone was counted between two and nine times. Source material: PBMCs or T cells enriched from blood (not recorded which). This chain connects TRBV27 to TRBJ1-2, with 9 bases aligning to TRBD1. The receptor's source is a woman aged 25-40 years with acute COVID-19. The CDR3 reads CASSLRTGTGYGYTF. The CDR3 DNA is TGTGCCAGCAGTTTAAGGACAGGGACAGGGTATGGCTACACCTTC.